This T cell receptor (beta chain) was profiled in a study of beta chain features in type 1 diabetes. The CDR3 spans 14 residues. V dropped 0 bases and J dropped 6 bases, with 10 bases sitting between them. Per the germline V gene, CDR1 is SGHRS and CDR2 is YFSETQ. Sequenced material consisted of expressed TCRB transcripts (all of the isolated RNA was reverse transcribed). Repertoires were generated with immunoSEQ multiplex PCR, while TCRdb's copy carries only in-frame clones and drops some. The sample lists 35,000 to 50,000 clones; 50% were seen once. A sort by CD45RO/CCR7/CD25/CD127/CD95/CD27 yielded CD4+ naive, central memory, regulatory and stem cell-like memory cells.

This TCR was sampled from a woman in her twenties or thirties in good health. This chain connects TRBV5-1 to TRBJ2-4, with D perhaps matching TRBD1 (6 bases). What was sequenced was stem cell memory CD4+ T cells from blood. CDR3 nucleotide sequence: TGCGCCAGCAGCTTGGGGGACACCAGAAACATTCAGTACTTC. It is translated as CASSLGDTRNIQYF.